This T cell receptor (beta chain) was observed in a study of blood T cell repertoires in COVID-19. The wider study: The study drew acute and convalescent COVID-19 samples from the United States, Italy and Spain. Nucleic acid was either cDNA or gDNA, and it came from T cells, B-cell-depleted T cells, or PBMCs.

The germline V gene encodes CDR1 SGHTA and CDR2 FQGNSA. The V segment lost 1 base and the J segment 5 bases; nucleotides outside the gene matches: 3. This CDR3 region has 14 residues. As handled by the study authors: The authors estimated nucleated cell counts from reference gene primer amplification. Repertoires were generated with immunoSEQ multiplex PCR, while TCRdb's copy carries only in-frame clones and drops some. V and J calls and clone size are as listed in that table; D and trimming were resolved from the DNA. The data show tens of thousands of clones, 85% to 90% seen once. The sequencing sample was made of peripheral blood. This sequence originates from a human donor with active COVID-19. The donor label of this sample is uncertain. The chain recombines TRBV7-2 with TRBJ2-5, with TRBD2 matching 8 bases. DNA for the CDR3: TGTGCCAGCAGCTTAGGTGGCGGGAGGGAGACCCAGTACTTC. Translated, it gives CASSLGGGRETQYF.